A selection of T cell receptor beta chains follows, all from one sample in a study of cytomegalovirus exposure and HLA in healthy donors. Libraries were prepared by immunoSEQ multiplex PCR; TCRdb keeps only in-frame clonotypes and omits some of them. The sample lists roughly 90,000 clones; roughly 84% were seen once. The material sequenced was PBMCs. These receptors were collected from a young man in good health and CMV-seronegative. Each CDR3 is given with its conserved first and last residue. Each record gives: clone size, D gene, J gene, V gene, CDR3 DNA, CDR3 protein. A D gene is named only where the DNA matches it firmly. Not all rows give a size; the values are once, few, many and, for expanded clones, a class.

clone_size: .; d_call: .; j_call: TRBJ2-4; v_call: TRBV29-1; cdr3_nt: TGCAGCGTTGAAGGAGGGGCCAAAAACATTCAGTACTTC; cdr3_aa: CSVEGGAKNIQYF
clone_size: .; d_call: TRBD1; j_call: TRBJ2-7; v_call: TRBV9; cdr3_nt: TGTGCCAGCAGCCCACGACAGGGCCCCGAGAGGTACTTC; cdr3_aa: CASSPRQGPERYF
clone_size: .; d_call: .; j_call: TRBJ2-1; v_call: TRBV6-5; cdr3_nt: TGTGCCAGCAGTGTCAGACTGGACTCCTACAATGAGCAGTTCTTC; cdr3_aa: CASSVRLDSYNEQFF
clone_size: .; d_call: TRBD1; j_call: TRBJ1-2; v_call: TRBV5-6; cdr3_nt: TGTGCCAGCAGCATATACAGGGGCACCTATGGCTACACCTTC; cdr3_aa: CASSIYRGTYGYTF
clone_size: .; d_call: .; j_call: TRBJ2-7; v_call: TRBV14; cdr3_nt: TGTGCCAGCGGGCGATTTACCTACGAGCAGTACTTC; cdr3_aa: CASGRFTYEQYF
clone_size: .; d_call: .; j_call: TRBJ2-7; v_call: TRBV10-3; cdr3_nt: TGTGCCATCAGTGAGTCGTTGGGGGCGAGTGGGACCTACGAGCAGTACTTC; cdr3_aa: CAISESLGASGTYEQYF
clone_size: .; d_call: .; j_call: TRBJ1-3; v_call: TRBV27; cdr3_nt: TGTGCCAGCAGCAAAACAGGACCACGACGAGATAGGGACACCATATATTTT; cdr3_aa: CASSKTGPRRDRDTIYF
clone_size: .; d_call: TRBD2; j_call: TRBJ2-1; v_call: TRBV27; cdr3_nt: TGTGCCAGCAGTTTATATTTTGGCGGGAGATCCTACAATGAGCAGTTCTTC; cdr3_aa: CASSLYFGGRSYNEQFF
clone_size: .; d_call: .; j_call: TRBJ1-2; v_call: TRBV13; cdr3_nt: TGTGCCAGCAGCGGCTCCCCCCCCGCGGCCAGCTATGGCTACACCTTC; cdr3_aa: CASSGSPPAASYGYTF
clone_size: .; d_call: .; j_call: TRBJ1-1; v_call: TRBV29-1; cdr3_nt: TGCAGCGTTCAAAGGACAGATACTGAAGCTTTCTTT; cdr3_aa: CSVQRTDTEAFF
clone_size: once; d_call: .; j_call: TRBJ1-2; v_call: TRBV5-4; cdr3_nt: TGTGCCAGCCGAAAACAGGATGCTTTTCTCACTAACTATGGCTACACCTTC; cdr3_aa: CASRKQDAFLTNYGYTF
clone_size: .; d_call: TRBD1; j_call: TRBJ2-2; v_call: TRBV7-7; cdr3_nt: TGTGCTAGCAGCAAGGGGACAGGGCGGAACGGGGAGCTGTTTTTT; cdr3_aa: CASSKGTGRNGELFF
clone_size: .; d_call: TRBD1; j_call: TRBJ1-2; v_call: TRBV10-2; cdr3_nt: TGCGCCAGCAGTCCACAGGGGAGGGGCTACACCTTC; cdr3_aa: CASSPQGRGYTF
clone_size: few; d_call: TRBD1; j_call: TRBJ2-1; v_call: TRBV5-1; cdr3_nt: TGCGCCAGCAGCTGGGGGGGGACAGGGAATTTCGATGAGCAGTTCTTC; cdr3_aa: CASSWGGTGNFDEQFF
clone_size: .; d_call: TRBD2; j_call: TRBJ2-1; v_call: TRBV7-9; cdr3_nt: TGTGCCAGCAGCCTTCGGACTAGTCCTCCCTACAATGAGCAGTTCTTC; cdr3_aa: CASSLRTSPPYNEQFF
clone_size: .; d_call: .; j_call: TRBJ2-1; v_call: TRBV29-1; cdr3_nt: TGCAGCGTTGACGGGATCGGTAATGAGCAGTTCTTC; cdr3_aa: CSVDGIGNEQFF
clone_size: .; d_call: .; j_call: TRBJ2-5; v_call: TRBV27; cdr3_nt: TGTGCCAGCAGTCCGGGAGAGGCCCGACGGGAGACCCAGTACTTC; cdr3_aa: CASSPGEARRETQYF